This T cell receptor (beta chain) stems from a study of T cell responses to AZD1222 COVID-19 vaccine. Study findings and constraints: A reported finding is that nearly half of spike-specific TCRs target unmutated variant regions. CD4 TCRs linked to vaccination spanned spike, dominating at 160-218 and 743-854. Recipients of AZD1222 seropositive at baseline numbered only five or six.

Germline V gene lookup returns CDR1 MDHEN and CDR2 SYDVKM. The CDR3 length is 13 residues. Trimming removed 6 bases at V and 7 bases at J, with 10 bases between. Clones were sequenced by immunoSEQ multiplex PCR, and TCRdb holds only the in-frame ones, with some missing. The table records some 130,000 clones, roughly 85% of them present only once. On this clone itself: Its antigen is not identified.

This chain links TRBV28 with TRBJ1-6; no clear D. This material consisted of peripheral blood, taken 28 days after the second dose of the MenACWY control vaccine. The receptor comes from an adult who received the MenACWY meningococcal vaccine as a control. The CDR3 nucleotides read TGTGCCAGCAGACCGGCGGAAAATTCACCCCTCCACTTT. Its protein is CASRPAENSPLHF.